This paragraph covers one T cell receptor (beta chain) sequence. Its antigen is not yet known. Base qualities are not provided; no much larger clone lies one nucleotide away. This sample was included in a study of graft-versus-host responses after intestinal transplantation (dated by TCRdb to the early 2020s). Study-level background: Recipients received multivisceral, liver-intestinal, or isolated intestinal transplants. All recipients received anti-thymocyte globulin induction followed by maintenance tacrolimus and steroids for approximately 3 years. After intestinal transplantation, graft-versus-host and host-versus-graft alloreactive T cell clones were followed in the graft, circulation and bone marrow using bulk TCR-beta CDR3 sequencing. To identify alloreactive clones, pre-transplant mixed lymphocyte reaction products were sequenced and compared with unstimulated pre-transplant donor and recipient T cells. A cohort of about two dozen intestinal transplant recipients, including one retransplant, was enrolled, and a few patients lacking pretransplant specimens were excluded. A peak of at least 4% donor T cells among recipient peripheral blood mononuclear cells was the definition used for donor T cell macrochimerism. Samples from a few later patients were sequenced in-house on an Illumina MiSeq with MiXCR processing rather than by the commercial service. The paper as a whole reports these results and caveats: In patients with donor T cell macrochimerism, the allografts had high GvH to HvG T cell clonal ratios. The conclusions were limited by the relatively low number and heterogeneity of the intestinal transplant patients. GvH clones were found in recipient bone marrow, and some of the GvH clones appeared earlier in ileal mucosa or blood, which is consistent with an intestinal mucosal origin. Early after transplant, peak levels of circulating GvH clones were found to be associated with declines in HvG clones.

Measured from the cysteine to the phenylalanine, the CDR3 is 14 residues long. CDR3 DNA only is kept here, 42 bases in frame from base 1. CDR1 and CDR2 are read off the germline V gene as SGHRS and YFSETQ. Trimmed from V: 1 base; trimmed from J: 4 bases; junction bases lacking a gene match: 2. The library relied on the immunoSEQ multiplex PCR assay. For most patients, genomic DNA was isolated with the Qiagen DNeasy Blood and Tissue Kit and sent frozen to Adaptive Biotechnologies for TCR sequencing. For most patients, high-throughput TCR-beta CDR3 sequencing of genomic DNA was performed by Adaptive Biotechnologies. The study's processing was this. Adaptive's ImmunoSEQ software supplied the TCR sequencing data for roughly 17 patients, while MiXCR and VDJtools were used to process a few other patients. To correct CD4 versus CD8 sorting errors, any sequence found in both subsets at a frequency ratio below 5:1 was removed. Because the origin of CDR3 nucleotide sequences shared between donor and recipient could not be assigned, those sequences were removed. To count as alloreactive, a clone needed at least 2-fold expansion over unstimulated cells and a minimum CFSE-low frequency of 0.002% (template counts) or 0.001% (read counts). Clones detected in sequenced pre-transplant spleen, lymph node, or MLR CFSE-low populations of the donor or recipient were defined as mappable. Cumulative frequency of alloreactive clones was calculated as a percentage of all sequences weighted by copy number. TCRdb retrieved this table from immuneACCESS and kept in-frame rearrangements only. Not all clones are present; in checked studies, unresolved V genes account for under half, and no reason is known for the remainder. V and J calls and clone size are those listed in that table; D and trimming were worked out from the DNA. The sample table contains just under 90,000 clones; only one count was recorded for roughly four fifths of them. About a sixth of the sample rests with the top ten.

Explained via the paper, the time point label denotes: cells obtained before transplantation from donor or recipient. CD3+CD4+ and CD3+CD8+ populations were FACS-sorted from unstimulated pre-transplant donor and recipient cells taken from spleen or lymph nodes. Sequenced material: unstimulated CD8+ T cells sorted from spleen or lymph node cells, taken before intestinal transplant. In this chain, TRBV5-1 is recombined with TRBJ1-2, with TRBD1 identical over 9 junction bases. This sequence was found in a human donor who received an intestinal transplant. The CDR3 corresponds to CASSLPGQGYGYTF. The DNA is TGCGCCAGCAGCTTGCCGGGACAGGGCTATGGCTACACCTTC.